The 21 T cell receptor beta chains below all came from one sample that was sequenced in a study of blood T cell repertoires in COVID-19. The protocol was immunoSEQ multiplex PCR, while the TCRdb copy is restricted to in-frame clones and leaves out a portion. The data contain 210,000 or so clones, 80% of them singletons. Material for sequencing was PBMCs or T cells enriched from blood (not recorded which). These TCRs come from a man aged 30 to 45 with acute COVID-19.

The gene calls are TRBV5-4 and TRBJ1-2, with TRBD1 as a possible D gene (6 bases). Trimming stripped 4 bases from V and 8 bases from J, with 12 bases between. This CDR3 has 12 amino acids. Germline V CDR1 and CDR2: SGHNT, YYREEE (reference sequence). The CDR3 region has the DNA TGTGCCAGCAGCGCACAGGGATTCGGCTACACCTTC. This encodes CASSAQGFGYTF.

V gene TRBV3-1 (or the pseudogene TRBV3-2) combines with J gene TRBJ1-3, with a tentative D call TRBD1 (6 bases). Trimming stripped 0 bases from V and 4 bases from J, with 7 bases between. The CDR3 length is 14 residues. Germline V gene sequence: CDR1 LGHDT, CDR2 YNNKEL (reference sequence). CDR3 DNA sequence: TGTGCCAGCAGCCAAGAAACAGGGGGAAACACCATATATTTT. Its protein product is CASSQETGGNTIYF.

The CDR3 bases are TGCGCCAGCAGCTTGCTAGGGGCTGGAAACACCATATATTTT. Translated: CASSLLGAGNTIYF. V is TRBV5-1 and J is TRBJ1-3; a weak D match, TRBD1 (5 bases). The V end lost 1 base, the J end lost 2 bases, and 7 bases lay between the germline ends. Germline CDR1 is SGHRS and CDR2 is YFSETQ. The CDR3 runs to 14 residues.

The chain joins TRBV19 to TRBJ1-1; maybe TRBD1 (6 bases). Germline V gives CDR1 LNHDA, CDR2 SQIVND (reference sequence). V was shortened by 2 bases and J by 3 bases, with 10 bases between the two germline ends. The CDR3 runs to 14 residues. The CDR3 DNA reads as TGTGCCAGTAGTATATCTACAGGGTACACTGAAGCTTTCTTT. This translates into CASSISTGYTEAFF.

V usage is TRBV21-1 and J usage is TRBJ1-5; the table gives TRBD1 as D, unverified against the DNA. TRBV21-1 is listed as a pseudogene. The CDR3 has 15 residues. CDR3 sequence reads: CARPGQGLSNQPQHF. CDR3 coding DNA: TGTGCCAGGCCGGGACAGGGTCTTAGCAATCAGCCCCAGCATTTT.

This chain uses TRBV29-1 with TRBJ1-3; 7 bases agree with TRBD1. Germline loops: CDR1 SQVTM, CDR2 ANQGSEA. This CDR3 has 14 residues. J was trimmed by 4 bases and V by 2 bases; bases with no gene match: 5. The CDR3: CSVELTGSGNTIYF. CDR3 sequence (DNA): TGCAGCGTTGAACTGACAGGGTCAGGAAACACCATATATTTT. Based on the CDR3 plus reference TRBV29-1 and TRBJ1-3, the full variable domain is SAVISQKPSRDICQRGTSLTIQCQVDSQVTMMFWYRQQPGQSLTLIATANQGSEATYESGFVIDKFPISRPNLTFSTLTVSNMSPEDSSIYLCSVELTGSGNTIYFGEGSWLTVV.

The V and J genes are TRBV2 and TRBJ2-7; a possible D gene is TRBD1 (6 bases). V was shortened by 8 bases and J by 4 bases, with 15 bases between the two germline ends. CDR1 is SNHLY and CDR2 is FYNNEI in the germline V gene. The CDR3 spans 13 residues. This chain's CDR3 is CASQGTAKYEQYF. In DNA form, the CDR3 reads TGTGCCAGCCAGGGGACGGCAAAGTACGAGCAGTACTTC. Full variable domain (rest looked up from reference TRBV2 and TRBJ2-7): EPEVTQTPSHQVTQMGQEVILRCVPISNHLYFYWYRQILGQKVEFLVSFYNNEISEKSEIFDDQFSVERPDGSNFTLKIRSTKLEDSAMYFCASQGTAKYEQYFGPGTRLTVT.

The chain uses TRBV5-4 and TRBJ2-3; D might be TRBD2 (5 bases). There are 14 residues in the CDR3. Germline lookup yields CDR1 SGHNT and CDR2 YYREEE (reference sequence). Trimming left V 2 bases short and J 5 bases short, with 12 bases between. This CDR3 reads CASSFKRRVDTQYF. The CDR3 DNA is TGTGCCAGCAGCTTTAAGAGGCGGGTAGATACGCAGTATTTT.

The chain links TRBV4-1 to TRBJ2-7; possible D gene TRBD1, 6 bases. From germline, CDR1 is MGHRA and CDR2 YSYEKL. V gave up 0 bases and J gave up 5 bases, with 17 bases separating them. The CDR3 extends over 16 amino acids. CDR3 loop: CASSQDFLGRGNEQYF. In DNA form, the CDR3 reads TGCGCCAGCAGCCAAGATTTCCTTGGCAGGGGAAACGAGCAGTACTTC.

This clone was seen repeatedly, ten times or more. The CDR3 bases are TGCGCCAGCAGTGAGGGCAGGCTGACTGAAGCTTTCTTT. It yields the protein CASSEGRLTEAFF. The chain carries TRBV10-2 and TRBJ1-1; no definite D call. Trimming cost V 2 bases and J 5 bases, with 9 bases left between them. CDR1 is WSHSY, CDR2 SAAADI, per germline. The CDR3 is 13 residues long.

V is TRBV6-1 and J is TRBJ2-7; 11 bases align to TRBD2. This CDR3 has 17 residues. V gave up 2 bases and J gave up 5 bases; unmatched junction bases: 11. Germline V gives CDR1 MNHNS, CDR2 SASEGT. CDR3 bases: TGTGCCAGCAGTGAACGGGGACTAGCGGAAAGCGCCCACGAGCAGTACTTC. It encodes CASSERGLAESAHEQYF.

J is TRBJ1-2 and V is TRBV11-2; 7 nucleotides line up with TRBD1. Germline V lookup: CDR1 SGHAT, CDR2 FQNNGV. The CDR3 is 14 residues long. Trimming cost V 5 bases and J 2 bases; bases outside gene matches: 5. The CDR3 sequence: CASSRGQENYGYTF. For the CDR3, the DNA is TGTGCCAGCAGCCGTGGACAGGAAAACTATGGCTACACCTTC.

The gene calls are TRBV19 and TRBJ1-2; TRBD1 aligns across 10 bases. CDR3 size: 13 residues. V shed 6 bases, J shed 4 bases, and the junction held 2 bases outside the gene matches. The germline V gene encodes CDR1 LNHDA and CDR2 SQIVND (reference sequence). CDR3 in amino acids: CASRGTGVYGYTF. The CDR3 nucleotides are TGTGCCAGTAGGGGGACAGGGGTCTATGGCTACACCTTC.

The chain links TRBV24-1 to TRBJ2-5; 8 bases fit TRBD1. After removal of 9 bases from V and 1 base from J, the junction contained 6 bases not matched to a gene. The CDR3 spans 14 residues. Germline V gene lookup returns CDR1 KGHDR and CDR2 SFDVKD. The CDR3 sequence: CATEYTGGQETQYF. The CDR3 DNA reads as TGTGCCACCGAATATACAGGGGGCCAAGAGACCCAGTACTTC.

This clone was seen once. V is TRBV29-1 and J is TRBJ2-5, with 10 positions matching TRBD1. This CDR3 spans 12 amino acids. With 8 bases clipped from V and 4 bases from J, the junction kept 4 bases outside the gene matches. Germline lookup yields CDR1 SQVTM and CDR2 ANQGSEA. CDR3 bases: TGCAGCCTTTGGACAGGGGGAGAGACCCAGTACTTC. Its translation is CSLWTGGETQYF.

The chain's CDR3 is CASSQPGQGDNEQFF. The CDR3 nucleotides are TGTGCCAGCAGTCAACCGGGACAGGGTGACAATGAGCAGTTCTTC. This chain links TRBV28 with TRBJ2-1; TRBD1 agrees at 9 bases. V trimming: 5 bases; J trimming: 5 bases; junction bases outside the gene matches: 7. CDR3 length: 15 residues. Germline values: CDR1 MDHEN, CDR2 SYDVKM.

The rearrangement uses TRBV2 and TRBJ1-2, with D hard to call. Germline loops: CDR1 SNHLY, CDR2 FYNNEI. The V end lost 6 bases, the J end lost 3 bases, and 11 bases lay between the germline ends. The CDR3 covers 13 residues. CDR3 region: CASRVPADYGYTF. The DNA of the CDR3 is TGTGCCAGCAGGGTCCCGGCGGACTATGGCTACACCTTC.

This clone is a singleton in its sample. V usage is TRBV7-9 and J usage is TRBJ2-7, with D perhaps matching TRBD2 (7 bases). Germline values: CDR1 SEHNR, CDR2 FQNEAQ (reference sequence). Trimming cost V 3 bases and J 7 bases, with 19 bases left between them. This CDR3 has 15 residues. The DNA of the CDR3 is TGTGCCAGCAGCTTTGCCGTAAGGGGGGGGCTGGAGCAGTACTTC. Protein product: CASSFAVRGGLEQYF.

CDR3 sequence (DNA): TGTGCCAGTAGTATAGGGGCGTGGGTTCGGAATCAGCCCCAGCATTTT. It is translated as CASSIGAWVRNQPQHF. The rearrangement uses TRBV19 and TRBJ1-5, with D unresolved. Germline-derived CDR1 and CDR2 are LNHDA and SQIVND (reference sequence). The V and J ends lost 1 base and 4 bases respectively, with 14 bases between them. The CDR3 loop spans 16 amino acids.

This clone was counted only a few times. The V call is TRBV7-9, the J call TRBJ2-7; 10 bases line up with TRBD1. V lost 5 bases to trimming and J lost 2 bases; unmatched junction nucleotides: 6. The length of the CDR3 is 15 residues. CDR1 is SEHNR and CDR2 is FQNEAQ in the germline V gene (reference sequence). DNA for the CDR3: TGTGCCAGCAGCCCGGGACAGGGGAAAACCTACGAGCAGTACTTC. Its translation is CASSPGQGKTYEQYF.

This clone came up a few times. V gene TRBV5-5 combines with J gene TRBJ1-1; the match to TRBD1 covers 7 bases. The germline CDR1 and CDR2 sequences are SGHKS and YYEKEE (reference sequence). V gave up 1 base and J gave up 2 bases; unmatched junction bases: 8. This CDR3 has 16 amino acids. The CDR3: CASSLTGQALNTEAFF. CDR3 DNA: TGTGCCAGCAGCTTGACTGGACAGGCACTTAACACTGAAGCTTTCTTT.